A selection of T cell receptor beta chains follows, all from one sample in a study of T-cell memory formation after mild COVID-19. Using its own MiXCR run on the 5' RACE reads, TCRdb lists one record per CDR3 protein. Counted here are about 150,000 distinct CDR3 sequences, over 10% occurring once; the ten biggest clones make up approximately 3.5%. Sample: PBMCs or a T cell subset sorted from them (not recorded which). These receptors all stem from a man aged 18 to 29 who had mild COVID-19 (a few samples of this study predate the infection). Cell type and time point are not known. Both conserved end residues are part of each CDR3. The order of the fields is D gene, clone size, V gene, J gene, CDR3 protein, CDR3 DNA. The D gene is left open where the match is weak. Rows give clone size only sometimes, using once, few, many, or a class for an expanded clone.

>NA|NA|TRBV4-3|TRBJ1-2
CASSQDLGDFDYGYTF
TGCGCCAGCAGCCAAGATCTGGGGGACTTTGACTATGGCTACACCTTC
>NA|few|TRBV9|TRBJ2-5
CASSVEPQEQETQYF
TGTGCCAGCAGCGTAGAACCGCAGGAACAAGAGACCCAGTACTTC
>NA|many|TRBV12-3/TRBV12-4|TRBJ1-5
CASSPSPASPQHF
TGTGCCAGCAGCCCTAGCCCGGCCTCGCCCCAGCATTTT
>NA|NA|TRBV27|TRBJ1-2
CASSVGGPWDGYTF
TGTGCCAGCAGTGTTGGAGGACCCTGGGACGGCTACACCTTC
>NA|NA|TRBV3-2|TRBJ2-1
CASSRPGLAGGHGNEQFF
TGTGCCAGCAGCAGACCGGGACTAGCGGGGGGGCATGGTAATGAGCAGTTCTTC
>NA|NA|TRBV18|TRBJ1-1
CASSPRVGRTEAFF
TGTGCCAGCTCACCCCGAGTCGGGCGCACTGAAGCTTTCTTT
>NA|NA|TRBV6-5|TRBJ1-2
CASSYSGGLGYGYTF
TGTGCCAGCAGTTACTCAGGGGGGTTAGGCTATGGCTACACCTTC
>NA|medium-sized|TRBV20-1|TRBJ1-1
CSAIETNTEAFF
TGCAGTGCTATAGAGACGAACACTGAAGCTTTCTTT
>NA|few|TRBV5-1|TRBJ2-7
CASSLVSPYEQYF
TGCGCCAGCAGCTTGGTTTCTCCCTACGAGCAGTACTTC
>NA|many|TRBV11-2|TRBJ1-1
CASSLVHSTEAFF
TGTGCCAGCAGCTTAGTGCACAGCACTGAAGCTTTCTTT
>NA|NA|TRBV6-2/TRBV6-3|TRBJ1-6
CASSNTGHLHF
TGTGCCAGCAGTAATACGGGACACCTCCACTTT
>NA|many|TRBV5-1|TRBJ2-7
CASSFTGLRSYEQYF
TGCGCCAGCAGCTTCACAGGGCTCCGGTCCTACGAGCAGTACTTC
>NA|NA|TRBV5-1|TRBJ1-1
CASSLEGPEAFF
TGCGCCAGCAGCTTGGAAGGCCCTGAAGCTTTCTTT
>TRBD2|few|TRBV7-2|TRBJ2-3
CASSLGPAGYTDTQYF
TGTGCCAGCAGCTTAGGTCCAGCGGGGTATACAGATACGCAGTATTTT
>TRBD2|NA|TRBV12-3/TRBV12-4|TRBJ2-1
CASSPSGNLRDEQFF
TGTGCCAGCAGTCCTAGCGGGAACCTCCGGGATGAGCAGTTCTTC
>TRBD2|NA|TRBV2|TRBJ2-2
CASSSNSGGVTGELFF
TGTGCCAGCAGTTCGAATAGCGGGGGGGTTACCGGGGAGCTGTTTTTT
>NA|few|TRBV5-1|TRBJ2-3
CASSSTGPPNTDTQYF
TGCGCCAGCAGCTCGACGGGTCCCCCGAACACAGATACGCAGTATTTT
>NA|NA|TRBV20-1|TRBJ2-5
CSARGGALQETQYF
TGCAGTGCTAGGGGGGGTGCCTTACAAGAGACCCAGTACTTC
>TRBD1|few|TRBV27|TRBJ2-6
CASSATGSGANVLTF
TGTGCCAGCAGTGCGACAGGGTCTGGGGCCAACGTCCTGACTTTC
>NA|NA|TRBV29-1|TRBJ1-1
CSVQSQENTEAFF
TGCAGCGTACAATCACAGGAGAACACTGAAGCTTTCTTT
>NA|NA|TRBV5-1|TRBJ2-6
CASRLTGEANVLTF
TGCGCCAGCAGGCTGACAGGCGAGGCCAACGTCCTGACTTTC
>NA|few|TRBV5-1|TRBJ2-7
CASSRFFYEQYF
TGCGCCAGCAGCAGGTTTTTCTACGAGCAGTACTTC
>TRBD1|once|TRBV28|TRBJ1-2
CASKIGGQGKINYGYTF
TGTGCCAGCAAGATCGGGGGACAGGGAAAAATCAACTATGGCTACACCTTC
>TRBD1|few|TRBV10-3|TRBJ2-1
CAISPGTEYNEQFF
TGTGCCATCAGTCCCGGGACAGAGTACAATGAGCAGTTCTTC
>TRBD1|few|TRBV6-6|TRBJ1-2
CASKTGDYGYTF
TGTGCCAGCAAGACAGGGGACTATGGCTACACCTTC
>TRBD1|few|TRBV5-1|TRBJ1-6
CASSLRGPVTNSPLHF
TGCGCCAGCAGCCTCAGGGGGCCGGTTACGAATTCACCCCTCCACTTT
>NA|NA|TRBV5-1|TRBJ2-1
CASSLTGLEEQFF
TGCGCCAGCAGCTTGACGGGTCTCGAGGAGCAGTTCTTC
>NA|few|TRBV7-2|TRBJ1-5
CASSPQLLVRDQPQHF
TGTGCCAGCAGCCCCCAGCTATTGGTTAGGGATCAGCCCCAGCATTTT
>TRBD1|NA|TRBV24-1|TRBJ2-7
CATSDFRDRAYEQYF
TGTGCCACCAGTGATTTCCGGGACAGGGCCTACGAGCAGTACTTC
>TRBD1|few|TRBV2|TRBJ2-1
CASTPDRGDEQFF
TGTGCCAGCACTCCGGACAGGGGAGATGAGCAGTTCTTC
>TRBD1|NA|TRBV4-2|TRBJ1-2
CASSQGSGRGRLDYGYTF
TGTGCCAGCAGCCAAGGCTCGGGCAGGGGGAGACTAGACTATGGCTACACCTTC